Listed below are T cell receptor beta chains from one sample, sequenced in a study of blood T cell repertoires in COVID-19. Only in-frame clones appear in the TCRdb table, and some are missing; sequencing was by immunoSEQ multiplex PCR. The sample includes roughly 320,000 clones, about 82% of them seen just once. The sequenced sample was peripheral blood. Receptor source: a human donor in a cohort sampled during active COVID-19. The CDR3 runs from the conserved cysteine through the conserved F or W. Each record gives: D gene, J gene, V gene, clone size, CDR3 length, CDR3 DNA, CDR3 protein. The D gene is left open where the match is weak. Some rows have no size entry. The others give once, few or many, or a class for an expanded clone.

D: TRBD1; J: TRBJ1-5; V: TRBV27; size: .; length: 13; DNA: TGTGCCAGCCGACAGGGGCCCAATCAGCCCCAGCATTTT; CDR3: CASRQGPNQPQHF
D: .; J: TRBJ1-2; V: TRBV24-1; size: .; length: 14; DNA: TGTGCCACCAGTGATTTATCACAGCGGGATGGCTACACCTTC; CDR3: CATSDLSQRDGYTF
D: .; J: TRBJ2-1; V: TRBV6-5; size: .; length: 14; DNA: TGTGCCAGCAATCAGCGGAGCTCCTACAATGAGCAGTTCTTC; CDR3: CASNQRSSYNEQFF
D: .; J: TRBJ2-3; V: TRBV18; size: .; length: 14; DNA: TGTGCCAGCTCACCACCCATTCGCACAGATACGCAGTATTTT; CDR3: CASSPPIRTDTQYF
D: TRBD1; J: TRBJ1-2; V: TRBV5-4; size: few; length: 17; DNA: TGTGCCAGCAGCCCCCGGGACAGGGGTTATTCAGGTGATGGCTACACCTTC; CDR3: CASSPRDRGYSGDGYTF
D: TRBD1; J: TRBJ2-7; V: TRBV29-1; size: .; length: 14; DNA: TGCAGCGTTGAAGCTATCGGACAGGGGCACGAGCAGTACTTC; CDR3: CSVEAIGQGHEQYF
D: TRBD1; J: TRBJ1-2; V: TRBV19; size: .; length: 14; DNA: TGTGCCAGTAGTACAGGGGGCTCTATCTATGGCTACACCTTC; CDR3: CASSTGGSIYGYTF
D: .; J: TRBJ2-1; V: TRBV24-1; size: .; length: 16; DNA: TGTGCCACCAGTGATAAGATCAAGAGCTCCTACAATGAGCAGTTCTTC; CDR3: CATSDKIKSSYNEQFF
D: TRBD2; J: TRBJ2-1; V: TRBV6-4; size: .; length: 18; DNA: TGTGCCAGCAGCCCTGGACTAGCGGGGGGTTACTCCTACAATGAGCAGTTCTTC; CDR3: CASSPGLAGGYSYNEQFF
D: TRBD1; J: TRBJ1-2; V: TRBV18; size: .; length: 14; DNA: TGTGCCAGCTCACCCGGGACAGGGGAGAGCGGCTACACCTTC; CDR3: CASSPGTGESGYTF
D: TRBD1; J: TRBJ1-5; V: TRBV28; size: .; length: 13; DNA: TGTGCCAGCACGGGGACAGCCTATCAGCCCCAGCATTTT; CDR3: CASTGTAYQPQHF
D: TRBD2; J: TRBJ2-7; V: TRBV4-2; size: .; length: 14; DNA: TGTGCCAGCAGCCAAAGCGGGGGTTATTACGAGCAGTACTTC; CDR3: CASSQSGGYYEQYF
D: .; J: TRBJ2-4; V: TRBV5-1; size: .; length: 14; DNA: TGCGCCAGCAGCTTGCAGGGAGCCAAAAACATTCAGTACTTC; CDR3: CASSLQGAKNIQYF
D: .; J: TRBJ1-5; V: TRBV5-1; size: .; length: 14; DNA: TGCGCCAGCAGCTTGGGACTTAGCAATCAGCCCCAGCATTTT; CDR3: CASSLGLSNQPQHF
D: .; J: TRBJ1-5; V: TRBV5-6; size: .; length: 14; DNA: TGTGCCAGCAGCTCTTATGGTGGGGGGTGGCCCCAGCATTTT; CDR3: CASSSYGGGWPQHF
D: TRBD2; J: TRBJ2-2; V: TRBV5-1; size: .; length: 18; DNA: TGCGCCAGCAGCTCGGGACTAGCGGGCGTTACGAACACCGGGGAGCTGTTTTTT; CDR3: CASSSGLAGVTNTGELFF
D: TRBD1; J: TRBJ2-1; V: TRBV29-1; size: .; length: 13; DNA: TGCAGCGGAACGGGACAGGTCGACAATGAGCAGTTCTTC; CDR3: CSGTGQVDNEQFF
D: TRBD1; J: TRBJ2-5; V: TRBV7-6; size: .; length: 13; DNA: TGTGCCAGCAGCTATAGACAGGGGGAGACCCAGTACTTC; CDR3: CASSYRQGETQYF
D: TRBD1; J: TRBJ1-2; V: TRBV5-6; size: few; length: 14; DNA: TGTGCCAGCAGCTTGGGACAGGGGGCCTATGGCTACACCTTC; CDR3: CASSLGQGAYGYTF
D: TRBD1; J: TRBJ1-2; V: TRBV4-1; size: .; length: 15; DNA: TGCGCCAGCAGCCAGGCGATAGGACAGGGTGACAGCTACACCTTC; CDR3: CASSQAIGQGDSYTF
D: TRBD2; J: TRBJ2-3; V: TRBV7-7; size: .; length: 18; DNA: TGTGCCAGCAGCGGAGGGGTGACTAGCGGGGGACACACAGATACGCAGTATTTT; CDR3: CASSGGVTSGGHTDTQYF
D: .; J: TRBJ1-6; V: TRBV3-1/TRBV3-2; size: .; length: 14; DNA: TGTGCCAGCAGCCAAGTAACAGCTAATTCACCCCTCCACTTT; CDR3: CASSQVTANSPLHF
D: TRBD1; J: TRBJ1-3; V: TRBV3-1/TRBV3-2; size: .; length: 15; DNA: TGTGCCAGCAGCCCCGCCGGGACAGGGGGCTTCACCATATATTTT; CDR3: CASSPAGTGGFTIYF
D: TRBD1; J: TRBJ1-2; V: TRBV5-5; size: .; length: 14; DNA: TGTGCCAGCAGCTACCCGGGACAGCAATATGGCTACACCTTC; CDR3: CASSYPGQQYGYTF
D: .; J: TRBJ1-2; V: TRBV28; size: .; length: 15; DNA: TGTGCCAGCAGTCTGGGGGCAGCCGGAAAGTATGGCTACACCTTC; CDR3: CASSLGAAGKYGYTF
D: TRBD1; J: TRBJ2-1; V: TRBV7-3; size: .; length: 16; DNA: TGTGCCAGCAGACCAAGGGGACAGGGGACCTGGAATGAGCAGTTCTTC; CDR3: CASRPRGQGTWNEQFF
D: TRBD2; J: TRBJ2-1; V: TRBV9; size: .; length: 16; DNA: TGTGCCAGCAGCGAGACCGGGACTAGCGGAGTCAATGAGCAGTTCTTC; CDR3: CASSETGTSGVNEQFF
D: .; J: TRBJ2-7; V: TRBV5-1; size: .; length: 13; DNA: TGCGCCAGCAGCTCCACACCTTACTACGAGCAGTACTTC; CDR3: CASSSTPYYEQYF
D: .; J: TRBJ1-2; V: TRBV27; size: .; length: 15; DNA: TGTGCCAGCAGCCGAGTTTCGGGCAGGGATATTACGTACACCTTC; CDR3: CASSRVSGRDITYTF
D: .; J: TRBJ2-7; V: TRBV27; size: .; length: 15; DNA: TGTGCCAGCAGTTTCACCGGGACTCCCTCCTACGAGCAGTACTTC; CDR3: CASSFTGTPSYEQYF
D: TRBD1; J: TRBJ1-6; V: TRBV24-1; size: .; length: 14; DNA: TGTGCCACCAGCACCGGGACAGCAAATTCACCCCTCCACTTT; CDR3: CATSTGTANSPLHF
D: TRBD2; J: TRBJ2-3; V: TRBV3-1/TRBV3-2; size: .; length: 20; DNA: TGTGCCAGCAGCCAAGATCTGGGGGCGGGAGGGGCCCGTAGCACAGATACGCAGTATTTT; CDR3: CASSQDLGAGGARSTDTQYF
D: .; J: TRBJ1-1; V: TRBV5-6; size: .; length: 14; DNA: TGTGCCAGCAGCTTGGGACAGATATACACTGAAGCTTTCTTT; CDR3: CASSLGQIYTEAFF
D: .; J: TRBJ2-2; V: TRBV5-1; size: .; length: 15; DNA: TGCGCCAGCAGCTTGGACGGGTTATCCACCGGGGAGCTGTTTTTT; CDR3: CASSLDGLSTGELFF
D: .; J: TRBJ1-6; V: TRBV21-1; size: .; length: 13; DNA: TGTGCCAGCAGCAAAGAGCGTATTTCACCCCTCCACTTT; CDR3: CASSKERISPLHF
D: TRBD2; J: TRBJ2-1; V: TRBV24-1; size: .; length: 16; DNA: TGTGCCACCAGTGATTTTACGAGCGGGGGAAACAATGAGCAGTTCTTC; CDR3: CATSDFTSGGNNEQFF
D: .; J: TRBJ1-2; V: TRBV10-1; size: .; length: 13; DNA: TGCGCCAGCAGTGAGTCGAAAGCGCATGGCTACACCTTC; CDR3: CASSESKAHGYTF
D: .; J: TRBJ2-1; V: TRBV24-1; size: .; length: 14; DNA: TGTGCCACCAGCCTTACCGAGGGCTTGAATGAGCAGTTCTTC; CDR3: CATSLTEGLNEQFF
D: .; J: TRBJ2-7; V: TRBV19; size: .; length: 14; DNA: TGTGCCAGTAGTATGACAGTTAGCTCCTACGAGCAGTACTTC; CDR3: CASSMTVSSYEQYF
D: .; J: TRBJ1-1; V: TRBV11-1; size: .; length: 15; DNA: TGTGCCAGCAGCGAGCAGGGGCCCGTGAACACTGAAGCTTTCTTT; CDR3: CASSEQGPVNTEAFF
D: .; J: TRBJ2-7; V: TRBV6-5; size: .; length: 16; DNA: TGTGCCAGCAGTTACTCCCTACCCAGGGGGGCGAGCGAGCAGTACTTC; CDR3: CASSYSLPRGASEQYF
D: TRBD1; J: TRBJ1-1; V: TRBV5-5; size: .; length: 12; DNA: TGTGCCAGCAGCTTGGGACAGGGTCTGGCTTTCTTT; CDR3: CASSLGQGLAFF
D: .; J: TRBJ1-2; V: TRBV29-1; size: .; length: 11; DNA: TGCAGCGTGCAGGCAGGGGATGGCTACACCTTC; CDR3: CSVQAGDGYTF
D: TRBD2; J: TRBJ2-1; V: TRBV6-5; size: .; length: 16; DNA: TGTGCCAGCAGTTACGGCAGCGGGGGGTTGCCGAATGAGCAGTTCTTC; CDR3: CASSYGSGGLPNEQFF